This T cell receptor (beta chain) was documented in a study of shared clonotypes between healthy human individuals. Running of the assay took place at deep level. Sequencing was performed with immunoSEQ multiplex PCR; in TCRdb, only in-frame clones are kept and a portion is missing. The sample lists about 1,800,000 clones; about 95% were seen once. Naive-designated CD8 cells lacked CD45RO, were positively enriched for CCR7, and omitted terminally differentiated effector memory CD45RA+ cells. This clonotype was sampled from a man between 18 and 29 years old in good health. The sample comprised naive CD8+ T cells sorted from blood.

The CDR3 sequence is CSVEDLTSGRIGTDTQYF. DNA for the CDR3: TGCAGCGTTGAAGATCTCACTAGCGGGAGAATCGGCACAGATACGCAGTATTTT. This chain joins TRBV29-1 and TRBJ2-3; TRBD2 aligns across 11 bases. The germline V gene has CDR1 SQVTM and CDR2 ANQGSEA. CDR3 size: 18 residues. V dropped 0 bases and J dropped 1; count of bases not matched to a gene: 9.